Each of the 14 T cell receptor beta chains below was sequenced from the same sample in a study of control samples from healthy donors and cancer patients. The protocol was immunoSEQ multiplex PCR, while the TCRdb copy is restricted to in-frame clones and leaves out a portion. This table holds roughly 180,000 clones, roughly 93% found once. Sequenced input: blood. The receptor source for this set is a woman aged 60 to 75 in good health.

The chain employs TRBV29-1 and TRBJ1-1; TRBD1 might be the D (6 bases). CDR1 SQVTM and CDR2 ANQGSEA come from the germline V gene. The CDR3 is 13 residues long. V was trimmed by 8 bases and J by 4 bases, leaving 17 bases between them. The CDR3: CSLSQGMGTEAFF. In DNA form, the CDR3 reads TGCAGCTTGTCTCAGGGGATGGGCACTGAAGCTTTCTTT. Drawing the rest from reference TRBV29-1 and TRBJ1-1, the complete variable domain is SAVISQKPSRDICQRGTSLTIQCQVDSQVTMMFWYRQQPGQSLTLIATANQGSEATYESGFVIDKFPISRPNLTFSTLTVSNMSPEDSSIYLCSLSQGMGTEAFFGQGTRLTVV.

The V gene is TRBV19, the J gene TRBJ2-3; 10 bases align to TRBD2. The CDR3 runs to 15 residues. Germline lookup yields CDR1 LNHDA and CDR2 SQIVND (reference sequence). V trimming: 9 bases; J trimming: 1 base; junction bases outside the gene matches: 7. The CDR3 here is CASERGGRGTDTQYF. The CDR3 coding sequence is TGTGCCAGCGAGCGGGGGGGCCGGGGCACAGATACGCAGTATTTT.

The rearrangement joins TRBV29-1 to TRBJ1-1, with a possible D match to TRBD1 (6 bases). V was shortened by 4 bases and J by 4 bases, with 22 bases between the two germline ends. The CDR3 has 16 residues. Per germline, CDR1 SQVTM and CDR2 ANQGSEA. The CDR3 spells CSVGDPTGWRATEAFF. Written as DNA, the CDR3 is TGCAGCGTTGGAGACCCGACAGGATGGAGGGCCACTGAAGCTTTCTTT.

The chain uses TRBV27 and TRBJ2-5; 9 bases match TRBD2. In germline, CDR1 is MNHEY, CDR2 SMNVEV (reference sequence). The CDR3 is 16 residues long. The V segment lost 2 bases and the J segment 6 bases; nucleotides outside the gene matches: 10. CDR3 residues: CASSLISGGPLQTQYF. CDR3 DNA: TGTGCCAGCAGTTTAATAAGCGGGGGGCCTCTACAGACCCAGTACTTC.

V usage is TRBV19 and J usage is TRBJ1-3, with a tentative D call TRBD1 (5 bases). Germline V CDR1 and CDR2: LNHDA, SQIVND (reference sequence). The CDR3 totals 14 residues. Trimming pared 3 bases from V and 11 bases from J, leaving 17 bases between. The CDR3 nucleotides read TGTGCCAGTAGTATTCTTGGGACCGATGTGGCCATATATTTT. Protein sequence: CASSILGTDVAIYF. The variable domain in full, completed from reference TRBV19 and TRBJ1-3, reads DGGITQSPKYLFRKEGQNVTLSCEQNLNHDAMYWYRQDPGQGLRLIYYSQIVNDFQKGDIAEGYSVSREKKESFPLTVTSAQKNPTAFYLCASSILGTDVAIYFGEGSWLTVV.

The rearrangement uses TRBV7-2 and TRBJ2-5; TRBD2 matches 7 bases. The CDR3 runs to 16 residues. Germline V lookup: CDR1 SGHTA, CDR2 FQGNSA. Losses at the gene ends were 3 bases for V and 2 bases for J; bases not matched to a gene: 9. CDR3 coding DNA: TGTGCCAGCAGCTTGCGGCGGGGGAGCCCGCAAGAGACCCAGTACTTC. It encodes CASSLRRGSPQETQYF.

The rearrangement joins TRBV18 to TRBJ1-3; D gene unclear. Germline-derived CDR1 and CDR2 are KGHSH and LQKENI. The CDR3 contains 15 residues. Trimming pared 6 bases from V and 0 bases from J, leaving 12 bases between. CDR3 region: CASSPVGSSGNTIYF. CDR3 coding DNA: TGTGCCAGCTCCCCCGTAGGGAGCTCTGGAAACACCATATATTTT.

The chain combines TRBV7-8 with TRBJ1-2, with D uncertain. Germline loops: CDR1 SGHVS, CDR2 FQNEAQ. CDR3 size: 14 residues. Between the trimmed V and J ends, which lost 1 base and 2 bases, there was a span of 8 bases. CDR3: CASSLEEGNYGYTF. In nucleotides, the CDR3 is TGTGCCAGCAGCTTAGAAGAAGGGAACTATGGCTACACCTTC.

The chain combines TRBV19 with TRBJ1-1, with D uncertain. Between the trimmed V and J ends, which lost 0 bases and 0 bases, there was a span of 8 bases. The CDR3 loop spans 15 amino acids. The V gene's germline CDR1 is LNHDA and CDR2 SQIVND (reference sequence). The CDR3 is CASSIEGLMNTEAFF. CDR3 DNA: TGTGCCAGTAGTATAGAAGGGCTAATGAACACTGAAGCTTTCTTT.

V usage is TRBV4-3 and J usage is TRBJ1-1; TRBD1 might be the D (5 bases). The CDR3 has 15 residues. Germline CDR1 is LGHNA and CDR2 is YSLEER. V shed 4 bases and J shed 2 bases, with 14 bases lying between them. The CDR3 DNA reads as TGCGCCAGCAGCCCCTCCGACAGTTCAAACACTGAAGCTTTCTTT. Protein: CASSPSDSSNTEAFF.

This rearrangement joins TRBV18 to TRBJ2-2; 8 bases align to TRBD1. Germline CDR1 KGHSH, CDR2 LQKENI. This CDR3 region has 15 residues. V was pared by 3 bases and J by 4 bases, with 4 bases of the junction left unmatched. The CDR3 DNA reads TGTGCCAGCTCACCGGGCAGGGGGCCCACCGGGGAGCTGTTTTTT. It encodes CASSPGRGPTGELFF.

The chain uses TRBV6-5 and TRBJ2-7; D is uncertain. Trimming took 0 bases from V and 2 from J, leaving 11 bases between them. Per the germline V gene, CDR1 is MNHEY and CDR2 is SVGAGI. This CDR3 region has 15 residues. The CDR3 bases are TGTGCCAGCAGTTACTCGTCTCTTTCCCCCTACGAGCAGTACTTC. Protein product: CASSYSSLSPYEQYF.

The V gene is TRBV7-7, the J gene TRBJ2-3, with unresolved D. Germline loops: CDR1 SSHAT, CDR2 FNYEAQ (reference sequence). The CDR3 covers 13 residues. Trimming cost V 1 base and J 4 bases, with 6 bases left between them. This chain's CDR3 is CASSLGAPDTQYF. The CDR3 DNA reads TGTGCCAGCAGCTTAGGGGCCCCAGATACGCAGTATTTT. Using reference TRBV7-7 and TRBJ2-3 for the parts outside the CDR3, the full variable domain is GAGVSQSPRYKVTKRGQDVTLRCDPISSHATLYWYQQALGQGPEFLTYFNYEAQPDKSGLPSDRFSAERPEGSISTLTIQRTEQRDSAMYRCASSLGAPDTQYFGPGTRLTVL.

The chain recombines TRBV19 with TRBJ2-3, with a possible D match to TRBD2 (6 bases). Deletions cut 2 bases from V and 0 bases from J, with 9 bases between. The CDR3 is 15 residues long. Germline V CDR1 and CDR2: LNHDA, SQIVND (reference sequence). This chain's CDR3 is CASSIRAGSTDTQYF. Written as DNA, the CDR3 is TGTGCCAGTAGTATAAGGGCGGGGAGCACAGATACGCAGTATTTT.